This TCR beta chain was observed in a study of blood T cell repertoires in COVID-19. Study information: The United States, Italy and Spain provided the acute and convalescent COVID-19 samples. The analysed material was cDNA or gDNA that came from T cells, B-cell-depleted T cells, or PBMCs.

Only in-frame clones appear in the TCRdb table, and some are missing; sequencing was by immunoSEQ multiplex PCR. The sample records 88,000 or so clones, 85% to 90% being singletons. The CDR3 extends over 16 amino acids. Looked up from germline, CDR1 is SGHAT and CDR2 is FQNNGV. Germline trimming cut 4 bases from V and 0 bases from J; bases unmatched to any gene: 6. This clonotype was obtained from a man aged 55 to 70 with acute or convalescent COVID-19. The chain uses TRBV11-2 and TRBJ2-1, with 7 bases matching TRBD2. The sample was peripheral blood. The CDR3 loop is CASSSSSGSSYNEQFF. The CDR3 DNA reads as TGTGCCAGCAGCTCTTCTAGCGGAAGCTCCTACAATGAGCAGTTCTTC.